These 18 T cell receptor beta chains share one sample of origin, sequenced in a study of shared clonotypes between healthy human individuals. This table comes from immunoSEQ multiplex PCR, and its TCRdb copy is limited to in-frame clones, with some not included. The sample holds 2,500,000 or so clones, approximately 90% seen once. Sequencing was performed on naive CD4+ T cells from PBMCs. As to subset: CD45RA+ positively selected. The receptor set was obtained from a man between 18 and 29 years old in good health. Some clones in this sample may be carry-over from other donors' samples.

This clone was observed a single time. The DNA for the CDR3 is TGTGCCAGCAGTCTAGATTTTATAGGGACAGGGCCTATGAACACTGAAGCTTTCTTT. This translates into CASSLDFIGTGPMNTEAFF. The chain is built from TRBV5-4 and TRBJ1-1; 9 nucleotides line up with TRBD1. V lost 5 bases, J lost 0 bases, and 17 bases stayed unmatched. Germline-derived CDR1 and CDR2 are SGHNT and YYREEE (reference sequence). The CDR3 extends over 19 amino acids.

The chain recombines TRBV19 with TRBJ2-2, with D possibly called TRBD1 or TRBD2 (6 bases each). The germline gives CDR1 LNHDA, CDR2 SQIVND (reference sequence). Trimming removed 10 bases at V and 8 bases at J, with 17 bases between. CDR3 length: 13 amino acids. DNA for the CDR3: TGTGCCACCAAACAGGGAGGACGGGGGGAGCTGTTTTTT. Encoded protein: CATKQGGRGELFF.

The chain links TRBV6-4 to TRBJ2-1, with TRBD1 matching 8 bases. From germline, CDR1 is MRHNA and CDR2 SNTAGT. The trim removed 6 bases at V and 8 bases at J, leaving 9 bases unmatched. The CDR3 sequence is 14 residues long. Written as DNA, the CDR3 is TGTGCCAGCAGCATGGACAGGGCCTCGGATGAGCAGTTCTTC. Protein product: CASSMDRASDEQFF.

This clone was counted between two and nine times. This chain connects TRBV7-6 to TRBJ1-1; TRBD1 might be the D (5 bases). Germline values: CDR1 SGHVS, CDR2 FNYEAQ. V shed 6 bases and J shed 0 bases, with 8 bases lying between them. The CDR3 totals 13 residues. The CDR3 protein is CASSGDLNTEAFF. In DNA, the CDR3 is TGTGCCAGCAGTGGGGACTTGAACACTGAAGCTTTCTTT.

This clone has a single count. V is TRBV7-3 and J is TRBJ2-1; 8 positions match TRBD2. Germline CDR1 and CDR2: SGHTA and FQGTGA. The CDR3 is 14 residues long. V shed 5 bases and J 8 bases; nucleotides not matched to a gene: 8. This chain's CDR3 is CASSTRTSRDEQFF. The CDR3 DNA reads as TGTGCCAGCAGCACCCGGACTAGCAGGGATGAGCAGTTCTTC. Supplemented by reference TRBV7-3 and TRBJ2-1, the full variable domain reads GAGVSQTPSNKVTEKGKYVELRCDPISGHTALYWYRQSLGQGPEFLIYFQGTGAADDSGLPNDRFFAVRPEGSVSTLKIQRTERGDSAVYLCASSTRTSRDEQFFGPGTRLTVL.

The rearrangement links TRBV30 to TRBJ1-2; D is unclear. The CDR3 is made up of 16 amino acids. V was shortened by 3 bases and J by 0 bases, with 17 bases between the two germline ends. From germline, CDR1 is GTSNPN and CDR2 SVGIG (reference sequence). CDR3: CAWSLLSPRANYGYTF. The CDR3 DNA reads as TGTGCCTGGAGCCTGCTGTCACCCAGAGCTAACTATGGCTACACCTTC.

V and J are TRBV9 and TRBJ2-3; tentatively, D is TRBD2 (6 bases). V was shortened by 0 bases and J by 3 bases, with 14 bases between the two germline ends. Germline V gives CDR1 SGDLS, CDR2 YYNGEE. This CDR3 has 16 residues. CDR3 protein: CASSVAGSRRTDTQYF. The CDR3 DNA follows: TGTGCCAGCAGCGTAGCCGGGAGTCGGAGGACAGATACGCAGTATTTT.

The chain is built from TRBV19 and TRBJ2-3; 9 positions match TRBD1. This CDR3 is 16 amino acids long. V lost 5 bases, J lost 3 bases, and 9 bases stayed unmatched. CDR1 LNHDA and CDR2 SQIVND come from the germline V gene (reference sequence). The CDR3 sequence: CASSPSDRGGTDTQYF. The CDR3 bases are TGTGCCAGTAGTCCCTCCGACAGGGGGGGTACAGATACGCAGTATTTT.

The chain is built from TRBV5-8 and TRBJ1-5; a weak D match, TRBD1 (6 bases). V lost 4 bases and J 5 bases, leaving 19 bases between the germline ends. CDR1 SGHTS and CDR2 YDEGEE come from the germline V gene. The CDR3 length is 16 residues. CDR3 in DNA: TGTGCCAGCAGCGTCCACCCCCCGGACAGACATCAGCCCCAGCATTTT. Translated: CASSVHPPDRHQPQHF.

The chain employs TRBV28 and TRBJ2-2; the match to TRBD2 covers 7 bases. Trimming removed 2 bases from V and 7 bases from J; junction bases left unmatched: 7. The CDR3 sequence is 15 residues long. The germline V gene has CDR1 MDHEN and CDR2 SYDVKM. The CDR3 bases are TGTGCCAGCAGTTTACCCGGGGGGATGGGCGGGGAGCTGTTTTTT. It encodes CASSLPGGMGGELFF. Looking up the rest from reference TRBV28 and TRBJ2-2 gives the full variable domain: DVKVTQSSRYLVKRTGEKVFLECVQDMDHENMFWYRQDPGLGLRLIYFSYDVKMKEKGDIPEGYSVSREKKERFSLILESASTNQTSMYLCASSLPGGMGGELFFGEGSRLTVL.

The V and J genes are TRBV6-5 and TRBJ1-5, with a possible D match to TRBD1 (6 bases). This CDR3 contains 15 residues. Per germline, CDR1 MNHEY and CDR2 SVGAGI. V lost 5 bases and J 3 bases, leaving 14 bases between the germline ends. The CDR3 spells CASSPIQGVNQPQHF. The CDR3 nucleotides read TGTGCCAGCAGTCCTATACAGGGAGTCAATCAGCCCCAGCATTTT.

The V and J genes are TRBV6-5 and TRBJ2-2, with TRBD1 matching 8 bases. Per the germline V gene, CDR1 is MNHEY and CDR2 is SVGAGI. CDR3 length equals 15 residues. The ends lost 7 bases at V and 5 bases at J; junction bases unmatched: 9. The CDR3 DNA sequence: TGTGCCAGCAAAGCCGACAGGGGCCGTACCGGGGAGCTGTTTTTT. It is translated as CASKADRGRTGELFF.

V and J are TRBV28 and TRBJ1-1; TRBD1 might be the D (6 bases). V lost 2 bases, J lost 11 bases, and 18 bases lay in between. The germline V gene encodes CDR1 MDHEN and CDR2 SYDVKM. The CDR3 consists of 14 residues. The CDR3 reads CASSLLGAYLGAFF. The CDR3 DNA reads TGTGCCAGCAGTTTACTGGGGGCATATCTTGGGGCTTTCTTT.

The rearrangement links TRBV2 to TRBJ2-2; D uncertain. CDR3 length equals 13 residues. Germline lookup yields CDR1 SNHLY and CDR2 FYNNEI. Trimming stripped 6 bases from V and 3 bases from J, with 8 bases between. The CDR3 protein is CASSRQDTGELFF. DNA for the CDR3: TGTGCCAGCAGCCGGCAGGACACCGGGGAGCTGTTTTTT.

In its sample, this clone was seen once. This rearrangement joins TRBV5-4 to TRBJ2-1; 9 bases match TRBD2. The V segment lost 4 bases and the J segment 9 bases; nucleotides outside the gene matches: 11. Germline V lookup: CDR1 SGHNT, CDR2 YYREEE (reference sequence). This CDR3 is 15 amino acids long. CDR3 in amino acids: CASSPLGLAGGEQFF. The DNA of the CDR3 is TGTGCCAGCAGCCCCTTGGGACTAGCCGGGGGTGAGCAGTTCTTC.

The genes are TRBV6-6 and TRBJ2-7; D unresolved. Per germline, CDR1 MNHNY and CDR2 SVGAGI (reference sequence). The CDR3 has 15 residues. With 5 bases removed from V and 6 bases from J, the gap between germline ends came to 20 bases. The CDR3 here is CASSGSAQPIGEQYF. The CDR3 region has the DNA TGTGCCAGCAGTGGCTCGGCCCAGCCTATAGGCGAGCAGTACTTC.

The J gene is TRBJ1-3, the V gene TRBV28; D gene ambiguous. Germline CDR1 reads MDHEN; CDR2 reads SYDVKM. The CDR3 extends over 14 amino acids. Between the trimmed V and J ends, which lost 7 bases and 0 bases, there was a span of 10 bases. CDR3 region: CASKDSGSGNTIYF. CDR3 nucleotides: TGTGCCAGCAAAGACTCAGGCTCTGGAAACACCATATATTTT.

The genes are TRBV7-2 and TRBJ2-3; the D gene is possibly TRBD2 (6 bases). Germline assignment: CDR1 SGHTA and CDR2 FQGNSA. CDR3 length: 13 amino acids. The V end was cut by 8 bases, the J end by 5 bases, with 14 bases between. The CDR3 coding sequence is TGTGCCAGCGCTTTGCGGGAAAGAGATACGCAGTATTTT. Amino acid sequence: CASALRERDTQYF. Supplemented by reference TRBV7-2 and TRBJ2-3, the full variable domain reads GAGVSQSPSNKVTEKGKDVELRCDPISGHTALYWYRQSLGQGLEFLIYFQGNSAPDKSGLPSDRFSAERTGGSVSTLTIQRTQQEDSAVYLCASALRERDTQYFGPGTRLTVL.